This T cell receptor beta chain was found in a study of sequential checkpoint blockade in melanoma. The data were produced by immunoSEQ multiplex PCR, yet TCRdb's version contains in-frame clones alone and is incomplete. The sample records around 20,000 clones, roughly 53% being singletons. This CDR3 spans 15 amino acids. Between the trimmed V and J ends, which lost 0 bases and 6 bases, there was a span of 11 bases. Germline CDR1 and CDR2: SGHAT and FQDESV (reference sequence). This sample's treatment: randomized to nivolumab then ipilimumab (arm A) or the reverse (arm B). None of the patients previously received DNA-damaging chemotherapy.

The chain joins TRBV11-1 to TRBJ2-2, with D unresolved. The receptor was isolated from a human donor with melanoma. The specimen was CD8+ T cells sorted from blood (inferred from file names), collected from a patient given nivolumab and ipilimumab in sequence. Here the CDR3 reads CASSLAPGWAGELFF. The CDR3 coding sequence is TGTGCCAGCAGCTTAGCGCCCGGGTGGGCCGGGGAGCTGTTTTTT.